This entry describes one TCR beta chain. These data belong to a study of blood T cell repertoires in COVID-19. Libraries were prepared by immunoSEQ multiplex PCR; TCRdb keeps only in-frame clonotypes and omits some of them. The sample comprises 85,000 to 95,000 clones, over 75% of which are singletons, and 6% to 8.5% rests with the top ten. Germline loops: CDR1 LNHNV, CDR2 YYDKDF (reference sequence). V dropped 3 bases and J dropped 7; count of bases not matched to a gene: 2. The CDR3 extends over 13 amino acids. The V gene is TRBV15, the J gene TRBJ2-4; TRBD2 matches 8 bases. Sequencing was carried out using peripheral blood. This receptor was obtained from a man in his sixties or seventies with acute or convalescent COVID-19. CDR3 coding DNA: TGTGCCACCAGCAGGGGACTAGAGAACATTCAGTACTTC. Translation: CATSRGLENIQYF.